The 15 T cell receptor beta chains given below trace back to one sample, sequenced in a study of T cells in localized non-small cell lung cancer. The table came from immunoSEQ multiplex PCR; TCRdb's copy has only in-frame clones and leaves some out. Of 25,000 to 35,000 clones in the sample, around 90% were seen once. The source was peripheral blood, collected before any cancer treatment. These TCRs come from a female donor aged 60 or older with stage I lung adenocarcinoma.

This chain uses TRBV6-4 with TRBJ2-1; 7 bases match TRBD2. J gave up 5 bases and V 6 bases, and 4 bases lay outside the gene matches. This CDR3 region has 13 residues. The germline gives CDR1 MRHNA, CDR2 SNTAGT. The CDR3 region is CASSLAENNEQFF. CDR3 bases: TGTGCCAGCAGCCTAGCGGAGAACAATGAGCAGTTCTTC.

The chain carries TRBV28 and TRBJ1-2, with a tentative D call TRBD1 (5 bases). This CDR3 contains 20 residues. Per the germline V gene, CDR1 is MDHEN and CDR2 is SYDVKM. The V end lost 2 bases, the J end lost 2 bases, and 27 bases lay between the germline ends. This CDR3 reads CASSLGLWGGRTTINYGYTF. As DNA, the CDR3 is TGTGCCAGCAGTTTAGGGCTCTGGGGCGGCAGAACAACCATCAACTATGGCTACACCTTC.

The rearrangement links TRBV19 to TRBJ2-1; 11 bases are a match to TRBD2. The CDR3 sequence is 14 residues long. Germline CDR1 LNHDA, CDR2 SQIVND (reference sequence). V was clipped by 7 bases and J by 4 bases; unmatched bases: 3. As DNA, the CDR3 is TGTGCCAGTACGGGACTAGCGGAGTACAATGAGCAGTTCTTC. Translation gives CASTGLAEYNEQFF.

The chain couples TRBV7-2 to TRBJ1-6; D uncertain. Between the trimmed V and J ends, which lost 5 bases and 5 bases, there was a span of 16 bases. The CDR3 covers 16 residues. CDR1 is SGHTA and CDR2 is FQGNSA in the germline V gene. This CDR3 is CASSLHPTGNNSPLHF. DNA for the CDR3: TGTGCCAGCAGCCTCCACCCGACGGGGAATAATTCACCCCTCCACTTT.

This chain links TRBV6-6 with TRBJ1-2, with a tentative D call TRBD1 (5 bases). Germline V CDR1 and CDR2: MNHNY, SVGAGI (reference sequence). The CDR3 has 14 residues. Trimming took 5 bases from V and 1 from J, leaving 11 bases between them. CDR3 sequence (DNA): TGTGCCAGCAGTCGAGGGGACGATAACTATGGCTACACCTTC. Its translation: CASSRGDDNYGYTF.

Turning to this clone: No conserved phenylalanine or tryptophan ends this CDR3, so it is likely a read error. The CDR3 DNA follows: TGTGCCAGCACCCTGGGACAGACTATCAATCAGCCCCAGCATCTT. Its translation: CASTLGQTINQPQHL. The rearrangement links TRBV6-1 to TRBJ1-5; TRBD1 agrees at 7 bases. Germline CDR1 is MNHNS and CDR2 is SASEGT. The CDR3 spans 15 residues. The V segment lost 7 bases and the J segment 3 bases; nucleotides outside the gene matches: 9.

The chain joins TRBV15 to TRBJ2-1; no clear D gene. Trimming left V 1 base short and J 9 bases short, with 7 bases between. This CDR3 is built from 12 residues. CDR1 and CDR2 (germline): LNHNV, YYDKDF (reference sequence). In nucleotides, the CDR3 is TGTGCCACCAGCAGAGTAGAGAGTGAGCAGTTCTTC. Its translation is CATSRVESEQFF.

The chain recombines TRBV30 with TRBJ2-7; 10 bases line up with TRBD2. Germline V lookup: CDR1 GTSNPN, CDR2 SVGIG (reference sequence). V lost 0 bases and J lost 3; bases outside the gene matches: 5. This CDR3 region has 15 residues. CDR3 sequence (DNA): TGTGCCTGGAGTGTACTTACTAGCGGGGTCTACGAGCAGTACTTC. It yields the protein CAWSVLTSGVYEQYF.

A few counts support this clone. The CDR3 protein is CASSLGFGYTF. The CDR3 DNA reads as TGTGCCAGCAGCTTAGGTTTTGGCTACACCTTC. This chain links TRBV11-3 with TRBJ1-2; no reliable D call. CDR1 and CDR2 from the germline V gene are SGHNT and YENEEA. The CDR3 consists of 11 residues. V was pared by 1 base and J by 7 bases, with 4 bases between.

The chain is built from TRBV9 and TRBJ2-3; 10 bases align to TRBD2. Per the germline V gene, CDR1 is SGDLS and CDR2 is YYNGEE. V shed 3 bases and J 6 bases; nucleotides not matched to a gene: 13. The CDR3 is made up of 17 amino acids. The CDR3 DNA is TGTGCCAGCAGCGAAAGCGGGAGGGCCGTCCAGGCGGATACGCAGTATTTT. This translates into CASSESGRAVQADTQYF.

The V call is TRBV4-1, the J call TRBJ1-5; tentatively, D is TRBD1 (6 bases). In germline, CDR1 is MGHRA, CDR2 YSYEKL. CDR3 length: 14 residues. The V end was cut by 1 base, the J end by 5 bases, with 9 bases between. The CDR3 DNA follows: TGCGCCAGCAGCCAAGTTTCAGGGGATCAGCCCCAGCATTTT. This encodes CASSQVSGDQPQHF.

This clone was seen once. CDR3 nucleotide sequence: TGTGCCAGCAGCCTCAAAACCCGGACCGCTGGGGCCAACGTCCTGACTTTC. It yields the protein CASSLKTRTAGANVLTF. V is TRBV27 and J is TRBJ2-6, with D uncertain. Between the trimmed V and J ends, which lost 6 bases and 2 bases, there was a span of 17 bases. The germline CDR1 and CDR2 sequences are MNHEY and SMNVEV (reference sequence). This CDR3 region has 17 residues.

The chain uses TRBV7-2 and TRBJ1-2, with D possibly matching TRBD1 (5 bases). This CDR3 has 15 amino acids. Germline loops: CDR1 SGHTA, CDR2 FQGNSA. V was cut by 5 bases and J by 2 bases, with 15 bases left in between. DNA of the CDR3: TGTGCCAGCAGCCGAGGACGTCGGGGGAACTATGGCTACACCTTC. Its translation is CASSRGRRGNYGYTF.

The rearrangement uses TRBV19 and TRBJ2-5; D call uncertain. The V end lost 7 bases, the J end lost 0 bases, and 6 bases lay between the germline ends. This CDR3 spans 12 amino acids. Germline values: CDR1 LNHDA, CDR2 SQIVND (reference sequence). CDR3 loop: CASKNYQETQYF. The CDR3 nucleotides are TGTGCCAGTAAAAACTACCAAGAGACCCAGTACTTC.

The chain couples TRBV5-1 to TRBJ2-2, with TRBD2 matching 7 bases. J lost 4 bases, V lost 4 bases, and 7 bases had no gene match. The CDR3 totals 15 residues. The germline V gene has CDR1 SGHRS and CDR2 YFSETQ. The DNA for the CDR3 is TGCGCCAGCAGCGGCAGGGAGGGCTCCACCGGGGAGCTGTTTTTT. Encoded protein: CASSGREGSTGELFF. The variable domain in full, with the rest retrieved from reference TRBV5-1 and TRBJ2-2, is KAGVTQTPRYLIKTRGQQVTLSCSPISGHRSVSWYQQTPGQGLQFLFEYFSETQRNKGNFPGRFSGRQFSNSRSEMNVSTLELGDSALYLCASSGREGSTGELFFGEGSRLTVL.